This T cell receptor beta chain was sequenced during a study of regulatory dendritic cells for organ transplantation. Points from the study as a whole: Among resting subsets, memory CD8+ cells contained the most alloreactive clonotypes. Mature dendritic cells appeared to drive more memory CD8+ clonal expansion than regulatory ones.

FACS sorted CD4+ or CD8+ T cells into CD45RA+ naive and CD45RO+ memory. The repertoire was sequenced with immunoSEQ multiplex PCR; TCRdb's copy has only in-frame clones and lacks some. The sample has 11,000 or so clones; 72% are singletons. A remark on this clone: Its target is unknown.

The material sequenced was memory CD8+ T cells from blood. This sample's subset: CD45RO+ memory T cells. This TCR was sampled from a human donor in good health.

DNA for the CDR3: TGTGCCAGCAGTCCAGAGGGACTATCCTACGAGCAGTACTTC. This codes for CASSPEGLSYEQYF. The chain joins TRBV2 to TRBJ2-7, with TRBD2 matching 7 bases. The junction had 5 bases not matched to a gene; V was cut back by 5 bases and J by 1 base. The CDR3 totals 14 residues. Looked up from germline, CDR1 is SNHLY and CDR2 is FYNNEI.